This entry lists 23 T cell receptor beta chains sequenced from one sample in a study of glioma-infiltrating T cells. Amplification of TCR alpha and beta CDR3 regions from RNA used iRepertoire nested multiplex PCR. MiXCR, run by TCRdb on the multiplex PCR reads, gives a single entry per CDR3 protein. The repertoire has 300,000 to 400,000 distinct CDR3 sequences, about 40% of them found once; the top ten carry more than 10%. The sample taken for sequencing was glioma tissue, nonneoplastic brain tissue, or PBMCs (not recorded which). These receptors all stem from a human donor with low-grade glioma or glioblastoma, undergoing nonglioma brain surgery, or in good health (not recorded which).

This clonotype was detected only once. This CDR3 is CASSQESGVSGEQFF. DNA of the CDR3: TGCGCCAGCAGCCAAGAATCGGGAGTCAGTGGTGAGCAGTTCTTC. The chain links TRBV4-1 to TRBJ2-1, with a possible D match to TRBD2 (6 bases). The CDR3 extends over 15 amino acids. Between the trimmed V and J ends, which lost 0 bases and 9 bases, there was a span of 15 bases. Germline CDR1 MGHRA, CDR2 YSYEKL.

Concerning this clonotype itself: With a much larger clone just one base away, this may be a read error. The V call is TRBV18, the J call TRBJ2-1; possibly TRBD2 for D (5 bases). The CDR3 totals 15 residues. The V gene lost 0 bases and the J gene lost 2 bases, with 8 bases spanning the gap. Looked up from germline, CDR1 is KGHSH and CDR2 is LQKENI. The CDR3 loop is CASSPPGSAYNEQFF. The CDR3 nucleotides read TGTGCCAGCTCACCACCAGGGAGCGCCTACAATGAGCAGTTCTTC.

The chain carries TRBV24-1 and TRBJ1-5, with 8 bases aligning to TRBD1. The V segment lost 7 bases and the J segment 14 bases; nucleotides outside the gene matches: 12. The CDR3 is made up of 13 amino acids. Germline values: CDR1 KGHDR, CDR2 SFDVKD. For the CDR3, the DNA is TGTGCCACCAGCCGGGACGCCCCAGGGGGCAAGCATTTT. Translating it yields CATSRDAPGGKHF.

In regard to this clonotype: A much larger clone lies a single base off, so this may be a read error. J is TRBJ2-1 and V is TRBV27; no firm D call. This CDR3 is built from 13 residues. Trimming took off 0 bases at V and 9 bases at J, with 9 bases between the two ends. CDR1 and CDR2 (germline): MNHEY, SMNVEV (reference sequence). The CDR3 DNA reads as TGTGCCAGCAGTTTATCCTCTAACATTGAGCAGTTCTTC. This translates into CASSLSSNIEQFF.

To note about this clonotype: A read error may produce the germline difference seen at one junction end. The chain is built from TRBV28 and TRBJ1-1; D uncertain. This CDR3 contains 14 residues. Germline CDR1 reads MDHEN; CDR2 reads SYDVKM. CDR3 residues: CASTLSAGNTGAFF. The CDR3 coding sequence is TGTGCCAGCACCCTTTCGGCAGGAAACACTGGAGCTTTCTTT.

The chain employs TRBV7-6 and TRBJ2-3; D is unresolved. This CDR3 is 14 amino acids long. V lost 0 bases, J lost 4 bases, and 8 bases lay in between. Germline CDR1 SGHVS, CDR2 FNYEAQ. The CDR3 DNA sequence: TGTGCCAGCAGCTTAGCGGCTGGAGCAGATACGCAGTATTTT. It yields the protein CASSLAAGADTQYF. The full variable domain, with the rest looked up from reference TRBV7-6 and TRBJ2-3, is GAGVSQSPRYKVTKRGQDVALRCDPISGHVSLYWYRQALGQGPEFLTYFNYEAQQDKSGLPNDRFSAERPEGSISTLTIQRTEQRDSAMYRCASSLAAGADTQYFGPGTRLTVL.

Of note for this clonotype: A read error is possible here, since a much larger clone lies one base away. This CDR3 is missing its conserved last phenylalanine or tryptophan, likely due to a read error. The chain joins TRBV20-1 to TRBJ2-5, with D perhaps assigned TRBD1 or TRBD2 (5 bases each). Trimming stripped 6 bases from V and 5 bases from J, with 19 bases between. The germline V gene encodes CDR1 DFQATT and CDR2 SNEGSKA (reference sequence). The CDR3 totals 14 residues. The CDR3 nucleotides are TGCAGTGCCCCCCCCGCAGGGCGGGCCGAGACCCAGTACTTG. Translation gives CSAPPAGRAETQYL.

The genes are TRBV4-2 and TRBJ1-2; TRBD1 matches 7 bases. The CDR3 extends over 14 amino acids. The ends lost 2 bases at V and 6 bases at J; junction bases unmatched: 6. Germline CDR1 LGHNA, CDR2 YNFKEQ. In nucleotides, the CDR3 is TGTGCCAGCAGCCAACCACAGGGGACGGATGGCTACACCTTC. Translated, it gives CASSQPQGTDGYTF.

This clonotype was recorded only once. The J gene is TRBJ1-1, the V gene TRBV5-1, with 9 nucleotides matching TRBD1. V trimming: 3 bases; J trimming: 3 bases; junction bases outside the gene matches: 3. The germline V gene has CDR1 SGHRS and CDR2 YFSETQ. The CDR3 extends over 14 amino acids. Here the CDR3 DNA reads TGCGCCAGCAGCTACAGGGGGCAGGACACTGAAGCTTTCTTT. This codes for CASSYRGQDTEAFF. Full variable domain (remainder filled in from reference TRBV5-1 and TRBJ1-1): KAGVTQTPRYLIKTRGQQVTLSCSPISGHRSVSWYQQTPGQGLQFLFEYFSETQRNKGNFPGRFSGRQFSNSRSEMNVSTLELGDSALYLCASSYRGQDTEAFFGQGTRLTVV.

This clonotype was observed at least ten times. The chain uses TRBV20-1 and TRBJ2-7; 10 nucleotides line up with TRBD2. This CDR3 comprises 14 residues. Germline V gene lookup returns CDR1 DFQATT and CDR2 SNEGSKA (reference sequence). V was pared by 6 bases and J by 2 bases, with 7 bases of the junction left unmatched. CDR3 sequence: CSANSGRMTYEQYF. The CDR3 DNA follows: TGCAGTGCGAATAGCGGGAGGATGACCTACGAGCAGTACTTC.

This clonotype has a count of ten or more. V gene TRBV20-1 combines with J gene TRBJ1-2; no clear D gene. V lost 0 bases to trimming and J lost 4 bases, with 3 bases between them. Germline CDR1 is DFQATT and CDR2 is SNEGSKA (reference sequence). The CDR3 loop spans 11 amino acids. The CDR3 DNA reads as TGCAGTGCTAGAGACAGCTATGGCTACACCTTC. This codes for CSARDSYGYTF.

As concerns this clonotype: This may come from a read error, since a much larger clone is one base off. The chain recombines TRBV6-2 or TRBV6-3 with TRBJ1-1, with D perhaps matching TRBD1 (6 bases). Germline loops: CDR1 MNHEY, CDR2 SVGEGT. The CDR3 is 15 residues long. The CDR3 nucleotides are TGTGCCAGCAGACGGACAGTAGTTATGAACACTGAAGCTTTATTT. This sequence encodes CASRRTVVMNTEALF.

This clonotype was seen at least ten times. This chain uses TRBV28 with TRBJ1-2; D gene uncertain. Germline V gene data show CDR1 as MDHEN and CDR2 as SYDVKM. Trimming removed 6 bases at V and 14 bases at J, with 22 bases between. The CDR3 is 13 amino acids. CDR3 nucleotides: TGTGCCAGCAGCCATCAGTATGGTGCTACCTGGACCTTC. This gives the protein CASSHQYGATWTF.

V and J are TRBV20-1 and TRBJ1-1, with D maybe TRBD1 (6 bases). The germline gives CDR1 DFQATT, CDR2 SNEGSKA (reference sequence). Trimming removed 3 bases at V and 11 bases at J, with 22 bases between. The CDR3 has 14 amino acids. The CDR3 DNA sequence: TGCAGTGCTAGCTGGCTGGGGGCTTTAGACGAGGCTTTCTTT. Translated, it gives CSASWLGALDEAFF.

This chain joins TRBV6-7 and TRBJ1-5; 7 bases align to TRBD1. TRBV6-7 is recorded as an ORF, its role being uncertain. Germline trimming cut 3 bases from V and 12 bases from J; bases unmatched to any gene: 17. The length of the CDR3 is 16 residues. CDR3 bases: TGTGCCAGCAGTTATTTCAGGGGGAACTGGGTAATCAGCCAGCATTTT. It is translated as CASSYFRGNWVISQHF.

As regards this clonotype: A clone one base away is much larger, so this may be a read error. The V call is TRBV20-1, the J call TRBJ2-1, with 9 bases identical to TRBD1. The CDR3 sequence is 16 residues long. Germline values: CDR1 DFQATT, CDR2 SNEGSKA (reference sequence). The CDR3 region is CSASGTNRGLYNEKFF. The CDR3 nucleotides read TGCAGTGCTAGCGGTACCAACAGGGGGCTGTACAATGAGAAGTTCTTC.

Here the CDR3 reads CASSLWQGDQPQHF. As DNA, the CDR3 is TGTGCCAGCAGTTTATGGCAGGGCGACCAGCCCCAGCATTTT. This rearrangement joins TRBV12-3 or TRBV12-4 to TRBJ1-5; TRBD1 might be the D (5 bases). The CDR3 covers 14 residues. Trimming took 2 bases from V and 7 from J, leaving 12 bases between them.

Points on this clonotype: This may stem from a read error, because a much larger clone lies one nucleotide away. The chain employs TRBV27 and TRBJ2-1; 11 bases map to TRBD2. The CDR3 is made up of 15 amino acids. Germline V gives CDR1 MNHEY, CDR2 SMNVEV (reference sequence). This CDR3 reads CASSPGTSGANERFF. DNA of the CDR3: TGTGCCAGCAGCCCCGGGACTAGCGGAGCCAATGAGCGGTTCTTC.

The rearrangement links TRBV6-1 to TRBJ2-7; 7 bases align to TRBD2. The germline V gene has CDR1 MNHNS and CDR2 SASEGT. J gave up 3 bases and V 7 bases, and 6 bases lay outside the gene matches. The CDR3 has 13 amino acids. This CDR3 reads CASKTSHYYEQYF. Here the CDR3 DNA reads TGTGCCAGCAAGACTAGCCACTACTACGAGCAGTACTTC.

This clonotype showed up many times. This chain connects TRBV27 to TRBJ1-4; TRBD1 is a possible D gene (5 bases). The germline CDR1 and CDR2 sequences are MNHEY and SMNVEV (reference sequence). V shed 5 bases and J shed 5 bases, with 15 bases lying between them. There are 15 residues in the CDR3. The CDR3 protein is CASSPWDRQNEKLFF. In DNA form, the CDR3 reads TGTGCCAGCAGTCCCTGGGACCGACAAAATGAAAAACTGTTTTTT. The variable domain in full, with the rest retrieved from reference TRBV27 and TRBJ1-4, is EAQVTQNPRYLITVTGKKLTVTCSQNMNHEYMSWYRQDPGLGLRQIYYSMNVEVTDKGDVPEGYKVSRKEKRNFPLILESPSPNQTSLYFCASSPWDRQNEKLFFGSGTQLSVL.

Concerning this clonotype itself: Germline is not matched at one junction end, which may reflect a read error. The chain is built from TRBV7-9 and TRBJ1-1, with D possibly TRBD1 on 5 matching bases. Germline lookup yields CDR1 SEHNR and CDR2 FQNEAQ (reference sequence). The CDR3 is 14 residues long. The CDR3 nucleotides read TGTGCCAGCAGCTCGGACACATTGAACACTAAAGCTTTCTTT. Its translation is CASSSDTLNTKAFF.

In its sample, this clonotype was seen many times. This chain uses TRBV6-6 with TRBJ2-2; D gene unclear. V dropped 3 bases and J dropped 10 bases, with 12 bases sitting between them. This CDR3 comprises 13 residues. Germline V CDR1 and CDR2: MNHNY, SVGAGI (reference sequence). The CDR3 spells CASSYRVLPELFF. The CDR3 DNA sequence: TGTGCCAGCAGTTATCGGGTCCTGCCGGAGCTGTTTTTT.

With respect to this clonotype: A much larger clone differs from this one at a single base, so this may be a read error. This sequence joins TRBV6-2 or TRBV6-3 and TRBJ2-1; 9 positions match TRBD1. CDR1 is MNHEY, CDR2 SVGEGT, per germline. The CDR3 sequence is 16 residues long. Trimming cost V 2 bases and J 9 bases; bases outside gene matches: 11. CDR3 sequence: CASSYNPGQGRPEQFF. The CDR3 DNA reads as TGTGCCAGCAGTTACAATCCGGGACAGGGAAGGCCTGAGCAGTTCTTC.